This TCR beta chain was obtained from a study of blood T cells in healthy people across ages. The CDR3 runs 13 residues. CDR1 is MNHNY, CDR2 SVGAGI, per germline (reference sequence). The V and J ends lost 4 bases and 3 bases respectively, with 9 bases between them. This clonotype was observed at least ten times. Next came a second PCR, run for roughly 7 to 12 cycles, which used a sample-barcoded 5' primer along with a J-beta primer mix. TCRdb ran MiXCR on the 5' RACE reads and lists one entry per CDR3 protein. This repertoire shows under 2 million distinct CDR3 sequences, roughly 32% found once; its top ten account for approximately 11%.

The sequenced material came from blood. The source is a woman in her thirties in good health. The V gene is TRBV6-6, the J gene TRBJ2-5; perhaps TRBD2 as D (6 bases). The CDR3 nucleotides read TGTGCCAGCAGTTCCCGCGGGGAAGAGACCCAGTACTTC. This codes for CASSSRGEETQYF.